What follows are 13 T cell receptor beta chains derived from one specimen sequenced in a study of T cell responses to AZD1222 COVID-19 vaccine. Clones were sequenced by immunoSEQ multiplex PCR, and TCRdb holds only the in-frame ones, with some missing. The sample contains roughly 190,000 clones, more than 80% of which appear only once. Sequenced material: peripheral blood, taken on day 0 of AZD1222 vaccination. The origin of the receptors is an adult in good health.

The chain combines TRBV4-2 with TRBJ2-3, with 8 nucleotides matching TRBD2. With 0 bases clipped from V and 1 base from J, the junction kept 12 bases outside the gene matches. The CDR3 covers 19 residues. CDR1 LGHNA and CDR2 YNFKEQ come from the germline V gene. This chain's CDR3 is CASSQDPPSGRYRTDTQYF. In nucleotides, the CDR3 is TGTGCCAGCAGCCAAGATCCCCCTAGCGGGCGATACCGCACAGATACGCAGTATTTT.

CDR3 bases: TGTGCCAGTAACATCGGCGGCGGGGCCCGTTATGGCTACACCTTC. Encoded protein: CASNIGGGARYGYTF. V is TRBV19 and J is TRBJ1-2; D might be TRBD1 (5 bases). The V gene lost 7 bases and the J gene lost 5 bases, with 20 bases spanning the gap. The CDR3 consists of 15 residues. Looked up from germline, CDR1 is LNHDA and CDR2 is SQIVND (reference sequence).

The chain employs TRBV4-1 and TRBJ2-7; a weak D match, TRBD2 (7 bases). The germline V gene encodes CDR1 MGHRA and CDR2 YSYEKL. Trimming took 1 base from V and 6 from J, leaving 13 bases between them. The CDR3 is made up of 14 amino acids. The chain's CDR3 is CASSQVGGLGEQYF. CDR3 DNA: TGCGCCAGCAGCCAAGTCGGGGGGCTGGGCGAGCAGTACTTC.

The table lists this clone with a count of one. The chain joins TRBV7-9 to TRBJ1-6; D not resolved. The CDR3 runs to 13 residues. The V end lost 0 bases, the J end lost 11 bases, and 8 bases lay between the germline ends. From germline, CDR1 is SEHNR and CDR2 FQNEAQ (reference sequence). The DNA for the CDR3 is TGTGCCAGCAGCTTAGCAAGGGTGGCACCCCTCCACTTT. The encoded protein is CASSLARVAPLHF.

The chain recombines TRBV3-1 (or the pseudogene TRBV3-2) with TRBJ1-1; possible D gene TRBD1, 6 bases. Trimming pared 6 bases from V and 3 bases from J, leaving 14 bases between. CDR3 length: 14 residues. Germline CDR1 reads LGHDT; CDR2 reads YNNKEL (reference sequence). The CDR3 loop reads CASRGPDSYTEAFF. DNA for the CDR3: TGTGCCAGCAGGGGACCGGACAGCTACACTGAAGCTTTCTTT.

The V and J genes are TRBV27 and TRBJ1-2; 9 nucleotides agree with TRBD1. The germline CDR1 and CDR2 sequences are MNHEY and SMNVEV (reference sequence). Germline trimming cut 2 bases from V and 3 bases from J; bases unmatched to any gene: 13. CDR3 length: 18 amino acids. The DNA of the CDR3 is TGTGCCAGCAGTTTACAGGGGACAGGGAGAGAGGGCCACTATGGCTACACCTTC. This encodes CASSLQGTGREGHYGYTF.

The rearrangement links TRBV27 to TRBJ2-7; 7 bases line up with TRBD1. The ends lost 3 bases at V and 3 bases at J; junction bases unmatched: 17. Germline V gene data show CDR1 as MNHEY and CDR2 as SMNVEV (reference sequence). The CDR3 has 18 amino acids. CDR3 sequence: CASSFTSLGQDFFYEQYF. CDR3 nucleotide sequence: TGTGCCAGCAGTTTTACCTCCCTCGGACAGGACTTTTTCTACGAGCAGTACTTC.

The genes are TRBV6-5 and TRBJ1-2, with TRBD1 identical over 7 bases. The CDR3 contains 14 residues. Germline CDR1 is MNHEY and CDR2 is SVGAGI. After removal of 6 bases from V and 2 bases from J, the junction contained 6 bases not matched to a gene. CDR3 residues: CASRLRGLNYGYTF. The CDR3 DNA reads TGTGCCAGCAGGTTAAGGGGGCTCAACTATGGCTACACCTTC.

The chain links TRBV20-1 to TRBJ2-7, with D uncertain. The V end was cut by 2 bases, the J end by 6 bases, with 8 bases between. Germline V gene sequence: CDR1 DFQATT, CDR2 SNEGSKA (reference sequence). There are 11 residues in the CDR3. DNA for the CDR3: TGCAGTGCTAGACTGCGAGTCGAGCAGTACTTC. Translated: CSARLRVEQYF.

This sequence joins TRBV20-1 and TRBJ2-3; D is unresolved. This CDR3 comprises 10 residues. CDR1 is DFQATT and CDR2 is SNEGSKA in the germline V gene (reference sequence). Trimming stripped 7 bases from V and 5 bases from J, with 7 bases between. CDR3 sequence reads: CSVGRDTQYF. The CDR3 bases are TGCAGTGTTGGAAGAGATACGCAGTATTTT.

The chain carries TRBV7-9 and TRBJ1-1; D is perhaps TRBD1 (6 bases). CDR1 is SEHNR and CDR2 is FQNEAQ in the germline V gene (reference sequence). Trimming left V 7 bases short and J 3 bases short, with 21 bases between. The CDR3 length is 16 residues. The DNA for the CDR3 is TGTGCCAGCACCATTAGTAACAGGGTTGGGGACACTGAAGCTTTCTTT. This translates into CASTISNRVGDTEAFF.

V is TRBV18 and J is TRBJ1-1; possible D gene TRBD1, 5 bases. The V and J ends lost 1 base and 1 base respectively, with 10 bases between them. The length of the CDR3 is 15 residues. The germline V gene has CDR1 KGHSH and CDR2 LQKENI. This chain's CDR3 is CASSPRGGENTEAFF. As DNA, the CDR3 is TGTGCCAGCTCACCACGGGGCGGGGAGAACACTGAAGCTTTCTTT.

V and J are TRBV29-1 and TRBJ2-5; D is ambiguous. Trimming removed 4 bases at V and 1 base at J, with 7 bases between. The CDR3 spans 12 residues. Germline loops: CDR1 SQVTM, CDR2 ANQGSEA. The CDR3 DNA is TGCAGCGTTGTTCACACCCAAGAGACCCAGTACTTC. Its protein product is CSVVHTQETQYF.